One and the same sample provided the 13 T cell receptor beta chains below, sequenced in a study of Ad26.COV2.S vaccination and SARS-CoV-2 variants (dated by TCRdb to the early 2020s). The library was prepared using the immunoSEQ multiplex PCR assay. Sourced from immuneACCESS, this table was stored by TCRdb with only in-frame sequences that have V and J called. A share of the clones is absent; for the studies checked, an unresolved V gene accounts for under half, and the remainder has no known explanation. The sample table records approximately 300,000 clones; just over 85% of these occur just once. The top ten constitute 1.9% of the sample. In the paper's terms, the treatment or condition label means: about 20 received Ad26.COV2.S at low or high dose, single or two shots; 5 received placebo; per-sample allocation not given. Repertoires of vaccine and placebo recipients were sequenced from samples taken on day 63 after the first injection.

Sample: peripheral blood, taken in a trial of Ad26.COV2.S vaccine versus placebo. These receptor sequences come from a person aged 18-60 years who received the Ad26.COV2.S COVID-19 vaccine or a placebo.

The V call is TRBV10-3, the J call TRBJ2-3; TRBD2 matches 11 bases. The length of the CDR3 is 17 residues. Germline V gene sequence: CDR1 ENHRY, CDR2 SYGVKD. V was pared by 6 bases and J by 0 bases, with 8 bases of the junction left unmatched. CDR3 loop: CAISAMLAGGSTDTQYF. CDR3 in DNA: TGTGCCATCAGCGCCATGCTAGCGGGGGGAAGCACAGATACGCAGTATTTT.

The V call is TRBV28, the J call TRBJ1-2; the match to TRBD1 covers 7 bases. V lost 2 bases to trimming and J lost 6 bases; unmatched junction nucleotides: 9. Germline V CDR1 and CDR2: MDHEN, SYDVKM. This CDR3 spans 15 amino acids. The CDR3 is CASSLPGTAGNGYTF. CDR3 in DNA: TGTGCCAGCAGTTTACCTGGGACAGCGGGGAATGGCTACACCTTC.

The chain couples TRBV5-6 to TRBJ2-1; D uncertain. Between the trimmed V and J ends, which lost 0 bases and 0 bases, there was a span of 7 bases. CDR3 size: 15 residues. Germline CDR1 and CDR2: SGHDT and YYEEEE. The CDR3 loop reads CASSLDWTSYNEQFF. The CDR3 DNA sequence: TGTGCCAGCAGCTTGGACTGGACCTCCTACAATGAGCAGTTCTTC.

The chain is built from TRBV30 and TRBJ2-3, with 8 bases lining up with TRBD2. This CDR3 has 16 amino acids. The V segment lost 0 bases and the J segment 7 bases; nucleotides outside the gene matches: 12. Germline CDR1 reads GTSNPN; CDR2 reads SVGIG (reference sequence). For the CDR3, the DNA is TGTGCCTGGAGTGTAACAATGGCGGGGGGTTCGAATACGCAGTATTTT. It yields the protein CAWSVTMAGGSNTQYF.

The chain carries TRBV5-1 and TRBJ2-3, with 12 bases identical to TRBD2. V was pared by 1 base and J by 4 bases, with 4 bases of the junction left unmatched. The CDR3 runs 16 residues. CDR1 is SGHRS and CDR2 is YFSETQ in the germline V gene. The CDR3 bases are TGCGCCAGCAGCTTGACTAGCGGGGGGCCTGCAGATACGCAGTATTTT. It is translated as CASSLTSGGPADTQYF. Together with reference TRBV5-1 and TRBJ2-3, the CDR3 gives the full variable domain: KAGVTQTPRYLIKTRGQQVTLSCSPISGHRSVSWYQQTPGQGLQFLFEYFSETQRNKGNFPGRFSGRQFSNSRSEMNVSTLELGDSALYLCASSLTSGGPADTQYFGPGTRLTVL.

The chain carries TRBV7-8 and TRBJ1-2, with 7 bases that match TRBD1. J was trimmed by 4 bases and V by 4 bases; bases with no gene match: 6. Germline CDR1 reads SGHVS; CDR2 reads FQNEAQ. The CDR3 runs 14 residues. The CDR3 nucleotides read TGTGCCAGCAGCTCACAGGGGAGTGGCTATGGCTACACCTTC. This sequence encodes CASSSQGSGYGYTF.

This clone was detected once. The chain combines TRBV4-2 with TRBJ1-4, with D perhaps matching TRBD1 (5 bases). The germline gives CDR1 LGHNA, CDR2 YNFKEQ. Between the trimmed V and J ends, which lost 1 base and 8 bases, there was a span of 11 bases. The CDR3 is 14 amino acids. DNA for the CDR3: TGTGCCAGCAGCCAAGCCGGGACTGGGGAAAAACTGTTTTTT. Translating it yields CASSQAGTGEKLFF.

The V call is TRBV30, the J call TRBJ2-3; 7 positions agree with TRBD2. The trim removed 4 bases at V and 9 bases at J, leaving 16 bases unmatched. CDR1 and CDR2 from the germline V gene are GTSNPN and SVGIG (reference sequence). This CDR3 contains 15 residues. CDR3 DNA sequence: TGTGCCTGGAATAGGGACCTTGGGACTACTGAGACGCAGTATTTT. Its translation: CAWNRDLGTTETQYF.

The CDR3 sequence: CASSKDRGQVSYNEQFF. CDR3 sequence (DNA): TGCGCCAGCAGTAAGGACAGGGGGCAGGTCTCCTACAATGAGCAGTTCTTC. The genes are TRBV10-1 and TRBJ2-1; 11 bases are shared with TRBD1. The V gene end was trimmed by 5 bases and the J gene end by 0 bases; junction bases not matched to a gene: 6. The CDR3 spans 17 residues. Germline-derived CDR1 and CDR2 are WNHNN and SYGVQD (reference sequence).

In its sample, this clone was seen a few times. J is TRBJ2-7 and V is TRBV9; the D call may be TRBD1 or TRBD2 (7 bases each). Germline V lookup: CDR1 SGDLS, CDR2 YYNGEE. The V end was cut by 4 bases, the J end by 0 bases, with 14 bases between. There are 15 residues in the CDR3. In DNA, the CDR3 is TGTGCCAGCAGCCCAGGGGGGGGGTTCTCCTACGAGCAGTACTTC. This translates into CASSPGGGFSYEQYF.

This chain links TRBV7-8 with TRBJ2-7; no reliable D call. Trimming shortened V by 3 bases and J by 2 bases, and 11 bases separated the two germline ends. The CDR3 covers 14 residues. CDR1 and CDR2 from the germline V gene are SGHVS and FQNEAQ. The CDR3 spells CASSFSFTTYEQYF. For the CDR3, the DNA is TGTGCCAGCAGCTTTAGTTTTACTACCTACGAGCAGTACTTC.

The V call is TRBV30, the J call TRBJ1-1; 7 bases agree with TRBD1. V shed 2 bases and J 2 bases; nucleotides not matched to a gene: 8. Germline lookup yields CDR1 GTSNPN and CDR2 SVGIG (reference sequence). The CDR3 totals 15 residues. CDR3 protein: CAWSIPGGVNTEAFF. Written as DNA, the CDR3 is TGTGCCTGGAGTATCCCAGGGGGTGTAAACACTGAAGCTTTCTTT.

This rearrangement joins TRBV18 to TRBJ2-7, with a weak D call TRBD2 (6 bases). The CDR3 extends over 15 amino acids. Between the trimmed V and J ends, which lost 3 bases and 3 bases, there was a span of 15 bases. Germline V gene lookup returns CDR1 KGHSH and CDR2 LQKENI. In DNA form, the CDR3 reads TGTGCCAGCTCACCCGCTCGGGACTCCCTCTACGAGCAGTACTTC. This sequence encodes CASSPARDSLYEQYF.